The 8 T cell receptor beta chains listed next were all sequenced from one sample in a study of blood T cell repertoires in COVID-19. Repertoires were generated with immunoSEQ multiplex PCR, while TCRdb's copy carries only in-frame clones and drops some. Altogether roughly 250,000 clones are present, more than 65% being singletons, with the ten largest covering roughly 4%. The source material was peripheral blood. The receptors here all came from a woman aged 40 to 50 with active or convalescent COVID-19.

The chain is built from TRBV6-5 and TRBJ2-7; D is ambiguous. Per germline, CDR1 MNHEY and CDR2 SVGAGI. V was cut by 6 bases and J by 2 bases, with 11 bases left in between. The CDR3 sequence is 13 residues long. The CDR3, as DNA: TGTGCCAGCAGCCCCGCGGTAGCCTACGAGCAGTACTTC. Residues: CASSPAVAYEQYF.

This clone has just one count. The chain carries TRBV2 and TRBJ1-4; D not resolved. The V and J ends lost 2 bases and 4 bases respectively, with 11 bases between them. CDR3 length: 15 residues. Germline V lookup: CDR1 SNHLY, CDR2 FYNNEI. The CDR3 is CASSEIRVLNEKLFF. The CDR3 bases are TGTGCCAGCAGTGAAATCCGGGTCCTTAATGAAAAACTGTTTTTT.

V gene TRBV29-1 combines with J gene TRBJ1-2; TRBD1 aligns across 7 bases. Trimming at V came to 4 bases and at J to 3 bases, leaving 2 bases not matched to a gene. CDR3 length: 12 residues. In germline, CDR1 is SQVTM, CDR2 ANQGSEA. Here the CDR3 reads CSVGTGDYGYTF. The CDR3 DNA sequence: TGCAGCGTTGGTACAGGGGACTATGGCTACACCTTC. The complete variable domain, with remaining parts taken from reference TRBV29-1 and TRBJ1-2, reads SAVISQKPSRDICQRGTSLTIQCQVDSQVTMMFWYRQQPGQSLTLIATANQGSEATYESGFVIDKFPISRPNLTFSTLTVSNMSPEDSSIYLCSVGTGDYGYTFGSGTRLTVV.

The chain carries TRBV28 and TRBJ1-1, with 10 bases matching TRBD1. Germline assignment: CDR1 MDHEN and CDR2 SYDVKM. CDR3 length equals 14 residues. With V trimmed by 3 bases and J by 11 bases, 9 bases remained unmatched. The CDR3 DNA is TGTGCCAGCAGTTTTATCGACAGGGGGCAGGAGGCTTTCTTT. Its translation: CASSFIDRGQEAFF.

The CDR3 nucleotides are TGCGCCAGCAGCGCCGGGACAGGTGCTAGCTCCTATAATTCACCCCTCCACTTT. It codes for CASSAGTGASSYNSPLHF. The gene calls are TRBV5-1 and TRBJ1-6; 8 positions agree with TRBD1. The CDR3 is 18 amino acids. Germline V gene sequence: CDR1 SGHRS, CDR2 YFSETQ. With 4 bases clipped from V and 0 bases from J, the junction kept 9 bases outside the gene matches.

In this sample, this clone turned up a few times. This chain links TRBV7-3 with TRBJ1-1; 7 bases are a match to TRBD1. The CDR3 covers 13 residues. The germline CDR1 and CDR2 sequences are SGHTA and FQGTGA. V was pared by 4 bases and J by 10 bases, with 9 bases of the junction left unmatched. As DNA, the CDR3 is TGTGCCAGCAGCTACGACCTTGGACAGGCAGCTTTCTTT. Translating it yields CASSYDLGQAAFF.

This clone was observed a handful of times. The rearrangement links TRBV27 to TRBJ1-2; TRBD1 aligns across 9 bases. Germline CDR1 is MNHEY and CDR2 is SMNVEV (reference sequence). The CDR3 has 16 amino acids. The V segment lost 6 bases and the J segment 8 bases; nucleotides outside the gene matches: 16. The CDR3 coding sequence is TGTGCCAGCAGCGGGTTTGGGACAGGGCATATGAAGGGCTACACCTTC. It encodes CASSGFGTGHMKGYTF.

V and J are TRBV4-1 and TRBJ1-3; TRBD1 is a possible D gene (5 bases). With 6 bases removed from V and 0 bases from J, the gap between germline ends came to 9 bases. Germline V gene lookup returns CDR1 MGHRA and CDR2 YSYEKL. This CDR3 is built from 14 residues. The CDR3 region is CASRDRHSGNTIYF. The CDR3 DNA sequence: TGCGCCAGCAGAGACAGACACTCTGGAAACACCATATATTTT.